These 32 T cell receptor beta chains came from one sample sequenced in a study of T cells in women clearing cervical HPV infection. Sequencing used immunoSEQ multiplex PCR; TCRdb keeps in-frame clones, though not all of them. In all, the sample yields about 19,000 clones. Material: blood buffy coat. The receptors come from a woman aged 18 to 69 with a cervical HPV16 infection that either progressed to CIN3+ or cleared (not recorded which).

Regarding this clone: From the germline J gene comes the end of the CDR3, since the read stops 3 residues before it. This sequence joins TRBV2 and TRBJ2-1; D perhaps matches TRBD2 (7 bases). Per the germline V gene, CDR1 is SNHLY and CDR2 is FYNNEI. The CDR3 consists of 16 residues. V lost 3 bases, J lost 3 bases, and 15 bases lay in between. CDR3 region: CASSDRGGTGYNEQFF. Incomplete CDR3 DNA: TGTGCCAGCAGTGATAGGGGGGGCACCGGCTACAATGAG.

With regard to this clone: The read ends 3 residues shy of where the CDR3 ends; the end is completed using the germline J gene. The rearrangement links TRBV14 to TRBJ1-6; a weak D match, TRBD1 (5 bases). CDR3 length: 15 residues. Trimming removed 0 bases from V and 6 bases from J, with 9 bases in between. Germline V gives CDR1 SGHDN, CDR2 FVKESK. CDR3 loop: CASSQEGGGNSPLHF. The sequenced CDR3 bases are TGTGCCAGCAGCCAAGAGGGGGGTGGTAATTCACCC.

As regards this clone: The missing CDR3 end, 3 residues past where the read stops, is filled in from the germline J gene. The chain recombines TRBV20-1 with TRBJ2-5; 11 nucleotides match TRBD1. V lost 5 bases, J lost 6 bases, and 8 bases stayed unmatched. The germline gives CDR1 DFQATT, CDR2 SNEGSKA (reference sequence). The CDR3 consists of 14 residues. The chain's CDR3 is CSAPGQGAGKTQYF. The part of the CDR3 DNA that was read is TGCAGTGCTCCTGGACAGGGGGCGGGAAAGACC.

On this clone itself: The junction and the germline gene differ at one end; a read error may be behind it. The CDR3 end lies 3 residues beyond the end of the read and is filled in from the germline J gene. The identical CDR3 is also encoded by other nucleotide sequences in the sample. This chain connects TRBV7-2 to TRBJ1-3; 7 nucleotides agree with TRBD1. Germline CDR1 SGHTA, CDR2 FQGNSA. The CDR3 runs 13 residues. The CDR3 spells CASSQTGRDTIYF. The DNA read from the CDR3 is TGTGCCAGCAGCCAGACAGGGCGGGACACT.

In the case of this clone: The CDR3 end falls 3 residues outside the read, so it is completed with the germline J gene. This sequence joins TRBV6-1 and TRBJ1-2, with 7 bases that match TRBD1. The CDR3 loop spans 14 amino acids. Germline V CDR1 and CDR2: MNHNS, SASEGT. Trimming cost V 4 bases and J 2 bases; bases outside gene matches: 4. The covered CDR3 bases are TGTGCCAGCAGTGCCTGGGGACAGAACTATGGC. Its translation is CASSAWGQNYG. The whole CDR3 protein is CASSAWGQNYGYTF.

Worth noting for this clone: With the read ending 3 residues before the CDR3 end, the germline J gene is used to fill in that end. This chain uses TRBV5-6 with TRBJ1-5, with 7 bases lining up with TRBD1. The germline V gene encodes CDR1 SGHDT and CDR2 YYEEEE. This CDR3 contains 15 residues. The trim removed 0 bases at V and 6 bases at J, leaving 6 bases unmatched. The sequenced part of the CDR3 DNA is TGTGCCAGCAGCTTGGGCCAGGGGGTGGTTCAGCCC. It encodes CASSLGQGVVQP. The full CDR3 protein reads CASSLGQGVVQPQHF.

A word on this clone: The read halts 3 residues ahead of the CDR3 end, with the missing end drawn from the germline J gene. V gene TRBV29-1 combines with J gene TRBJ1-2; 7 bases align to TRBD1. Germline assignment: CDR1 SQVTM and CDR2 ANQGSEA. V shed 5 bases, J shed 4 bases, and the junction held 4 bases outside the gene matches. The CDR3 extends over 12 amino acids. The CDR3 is CSVLQGTYGYTF. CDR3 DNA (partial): TGCAGCGTTCTACAGGGGACCTATGGC.

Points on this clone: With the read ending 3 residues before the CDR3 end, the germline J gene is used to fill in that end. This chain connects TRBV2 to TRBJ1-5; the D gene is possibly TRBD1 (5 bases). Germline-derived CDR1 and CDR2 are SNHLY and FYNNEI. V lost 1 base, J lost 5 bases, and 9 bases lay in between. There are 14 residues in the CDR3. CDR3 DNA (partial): TGTGCCAGCAGTGAAGAGGGGTGGGATCAGCCC. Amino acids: CASSEEGWDQP. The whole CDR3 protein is CASSEEGWDQPQHF.

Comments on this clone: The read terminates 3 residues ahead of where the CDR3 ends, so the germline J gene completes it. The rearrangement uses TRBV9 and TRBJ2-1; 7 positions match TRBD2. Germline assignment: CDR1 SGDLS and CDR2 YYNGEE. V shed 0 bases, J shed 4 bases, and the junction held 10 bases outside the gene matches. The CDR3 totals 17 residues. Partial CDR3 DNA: TGTGCCAGCAGCGTAGTTTCGGGCTGGGGGGGATACAATGAG. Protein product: CASSVVSGWGGYNE. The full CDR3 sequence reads CASSVVSGWGGYNEQFF.

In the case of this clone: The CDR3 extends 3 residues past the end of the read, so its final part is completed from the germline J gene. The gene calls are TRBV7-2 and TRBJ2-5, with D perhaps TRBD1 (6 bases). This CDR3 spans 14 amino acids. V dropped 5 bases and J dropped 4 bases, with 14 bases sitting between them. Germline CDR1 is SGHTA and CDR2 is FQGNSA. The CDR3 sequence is CASSTSRGGETQYF. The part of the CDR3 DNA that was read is TGTGCCAGCAGCACAAGCAGGGGTGGAGAGACC.

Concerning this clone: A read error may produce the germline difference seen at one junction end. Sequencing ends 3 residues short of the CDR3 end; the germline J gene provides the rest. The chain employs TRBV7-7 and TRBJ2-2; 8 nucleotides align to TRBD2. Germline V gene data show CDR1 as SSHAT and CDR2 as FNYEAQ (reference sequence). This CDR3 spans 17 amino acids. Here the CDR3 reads CASSAGSGGRGTGELFF. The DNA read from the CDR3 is TGTGCTAGCAGCGCTGGGTCGGGGGGGCGCGGCACCGGGGAG.

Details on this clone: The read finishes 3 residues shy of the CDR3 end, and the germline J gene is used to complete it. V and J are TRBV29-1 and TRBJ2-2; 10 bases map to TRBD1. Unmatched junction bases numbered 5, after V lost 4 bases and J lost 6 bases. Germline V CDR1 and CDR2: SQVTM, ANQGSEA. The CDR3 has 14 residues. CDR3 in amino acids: CSVARQGAPGELFF. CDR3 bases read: TGCAGCGTTGCCCGACAGGGGGCTCCCGGGGAG.

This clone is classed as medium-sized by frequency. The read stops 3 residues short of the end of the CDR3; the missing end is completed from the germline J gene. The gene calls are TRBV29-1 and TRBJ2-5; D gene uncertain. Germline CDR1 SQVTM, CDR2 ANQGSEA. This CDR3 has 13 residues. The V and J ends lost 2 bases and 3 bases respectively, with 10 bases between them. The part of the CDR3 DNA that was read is TGCAGCGTTGAATGGTCAGGAGAAGAGACC. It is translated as CSVEWSGEET. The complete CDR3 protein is CSVEWSGEETQYF.

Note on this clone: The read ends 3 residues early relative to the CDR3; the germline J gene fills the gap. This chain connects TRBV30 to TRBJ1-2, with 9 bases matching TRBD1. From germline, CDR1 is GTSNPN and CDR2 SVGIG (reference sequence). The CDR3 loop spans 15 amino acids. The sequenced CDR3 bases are TGTGCCTGGAGCGGGACAGGGAGACCCACAGATACC. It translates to CAWSGTGRPTDT. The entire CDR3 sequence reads CAWSGTGRPTDTYTF.

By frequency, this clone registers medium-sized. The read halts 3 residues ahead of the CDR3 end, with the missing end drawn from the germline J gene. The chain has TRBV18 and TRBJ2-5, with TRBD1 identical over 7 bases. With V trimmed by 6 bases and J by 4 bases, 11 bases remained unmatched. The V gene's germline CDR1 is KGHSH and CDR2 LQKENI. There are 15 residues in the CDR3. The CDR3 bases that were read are TGTGCCAGCTCTACCTCGGGACAGCAGGCAGAGACC. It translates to CASSTSGQQAET. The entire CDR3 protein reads CASSTSGQQAETQYF.

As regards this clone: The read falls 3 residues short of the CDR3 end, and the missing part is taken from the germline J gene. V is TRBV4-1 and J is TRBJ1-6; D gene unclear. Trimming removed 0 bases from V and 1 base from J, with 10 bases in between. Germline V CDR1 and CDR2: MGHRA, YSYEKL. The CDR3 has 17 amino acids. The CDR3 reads CASSQDKLRSYNSPLHF. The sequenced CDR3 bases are TGCGCCAGCAGCCAAGACAAGTTAAGGTCCTATAATTCACCC.

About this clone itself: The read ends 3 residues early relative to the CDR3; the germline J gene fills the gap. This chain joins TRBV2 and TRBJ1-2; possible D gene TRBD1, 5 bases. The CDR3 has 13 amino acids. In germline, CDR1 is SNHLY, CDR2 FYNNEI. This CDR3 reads CASSGGRWGDYTF. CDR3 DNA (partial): TGTGCCAGCAGCGGCGGAAGGTGGGGGGAC.

The sequenced part of the CDR3 DNA is TGTGCCAGCAGCTTAACTTTAACCGGACTAGCGGGACCTAGCACAGATACG. Translating it yields CASSLTLTGLAGPSTDT. The full CDR3 reads CASSLTLTGLAGPSTDTQYF. This chain links TRBV7-3 with TRBJ2-3; 12 nucleotides line up with TRBD2. The read terminates 3 residues before the CDR3 end, so the remaining end is supplied by the germline J gene. The ends lost 0 bases at V and 0 bases at J; junction bases unmatched: 10. Germline CDR1 and CDR2: SGHTA and FQGTGA. The CDR3 is 20 amino acids.

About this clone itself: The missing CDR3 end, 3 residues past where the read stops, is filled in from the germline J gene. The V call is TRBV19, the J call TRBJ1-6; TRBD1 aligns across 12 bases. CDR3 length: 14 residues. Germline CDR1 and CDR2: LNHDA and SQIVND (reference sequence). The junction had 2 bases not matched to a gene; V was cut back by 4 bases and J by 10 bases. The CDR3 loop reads CASSTGTGGSPLHF. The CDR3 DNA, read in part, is TGTGCCAGTAGTACCGGGACAGGGGGCTCACCC.

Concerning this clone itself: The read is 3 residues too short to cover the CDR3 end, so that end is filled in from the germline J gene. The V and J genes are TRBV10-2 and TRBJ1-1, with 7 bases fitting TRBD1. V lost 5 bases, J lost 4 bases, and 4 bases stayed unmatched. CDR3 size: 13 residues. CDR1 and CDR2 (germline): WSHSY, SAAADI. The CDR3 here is CASSRDRATEAFF. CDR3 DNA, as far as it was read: TGCGCCAGCAGTAGAGACAGGGCCACTGAA.

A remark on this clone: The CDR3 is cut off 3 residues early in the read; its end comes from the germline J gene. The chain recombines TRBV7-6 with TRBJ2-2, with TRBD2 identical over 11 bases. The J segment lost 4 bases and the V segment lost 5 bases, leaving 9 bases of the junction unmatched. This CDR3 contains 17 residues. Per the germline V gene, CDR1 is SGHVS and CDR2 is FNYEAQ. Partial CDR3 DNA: TGTGCCAGCAGCAGACGTAGCGGGGGGGCCGGCACCGGGGAG. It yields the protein CASSRRSGGAGTGE. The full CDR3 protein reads CASSRRSGGAGTGELFF.

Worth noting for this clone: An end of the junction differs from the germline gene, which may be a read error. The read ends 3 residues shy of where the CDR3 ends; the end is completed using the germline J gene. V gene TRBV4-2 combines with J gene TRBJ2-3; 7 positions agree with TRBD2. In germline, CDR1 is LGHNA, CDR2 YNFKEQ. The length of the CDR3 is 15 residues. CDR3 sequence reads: CASSQAWEGTDTQYF. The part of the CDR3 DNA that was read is TGCGCCAGCAGCCAGGCTTGGGAGGGGACAGATACG.

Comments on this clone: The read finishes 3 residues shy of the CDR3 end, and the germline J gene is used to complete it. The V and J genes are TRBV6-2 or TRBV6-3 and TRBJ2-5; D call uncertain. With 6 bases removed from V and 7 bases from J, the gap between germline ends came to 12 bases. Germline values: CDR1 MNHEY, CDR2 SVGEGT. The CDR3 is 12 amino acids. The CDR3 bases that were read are TGTGCCAGCAGAAAAGGCGGCGGGACC. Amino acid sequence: CASRKGGGT. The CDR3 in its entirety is CASRKGGGTQYF.

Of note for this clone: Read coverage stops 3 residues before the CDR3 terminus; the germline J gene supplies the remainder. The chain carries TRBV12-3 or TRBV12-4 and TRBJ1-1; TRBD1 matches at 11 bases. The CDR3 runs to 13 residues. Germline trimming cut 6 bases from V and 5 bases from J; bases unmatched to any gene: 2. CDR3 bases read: TGTGCCAGCAGGTGGGACAGGGGGACTGAA. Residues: CASRWDRGTE. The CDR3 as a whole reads CASRWDRGTEAFF.

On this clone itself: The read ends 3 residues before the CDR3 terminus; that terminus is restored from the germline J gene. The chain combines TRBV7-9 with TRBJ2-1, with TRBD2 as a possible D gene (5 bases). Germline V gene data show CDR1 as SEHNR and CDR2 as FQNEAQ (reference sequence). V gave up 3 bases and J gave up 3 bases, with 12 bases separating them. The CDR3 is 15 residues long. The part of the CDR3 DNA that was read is TGTGCCAGCAGCTTTTCGGGGTCGAGCTACAATGAG. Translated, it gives CASSFSGSSYNE. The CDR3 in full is CASSFSGSSYNEQFF. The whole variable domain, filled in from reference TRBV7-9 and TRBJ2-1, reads DTGVSQNPRHKITKRGQNVTFRCDPISEHNRLYWYRQTLGQGPEFLTYFQNEAQLEKSRLLSDRFSAERPKGSFSTLEIQRTEQGDSAMYLCASSFSGSSYNEQFFGPGTRLTVL.

CDR3 DNA, as far as it was read: TGTGCCAGCAGCTTAGTCACAAAAGCCAAAAACATT. Protein sequence: CASSLVTKAKNI. Given in full, the CDR3 is CASSLVTKAKNIQYF. This chain joins TRBV7-9 and TRBJ2-4; no definite D call. The read ends 3 residues before the CDR3 terminus; that terminus is restored from the germline J gene. This CDR3 has 15 residues. Germline V gene lookup returns CDR1 SEHNR and CDR2 FQNEAQ (reference sequence). The V end lost 1 base, the J end lost 0 bases, and 7 bases lay between the germline ends.

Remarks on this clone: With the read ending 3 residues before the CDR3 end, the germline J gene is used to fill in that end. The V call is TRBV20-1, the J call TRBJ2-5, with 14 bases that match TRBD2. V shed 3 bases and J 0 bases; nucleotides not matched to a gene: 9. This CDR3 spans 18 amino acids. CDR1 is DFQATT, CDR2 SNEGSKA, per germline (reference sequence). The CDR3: CSASRGLAGAMYQETQYF. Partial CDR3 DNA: TGCAGTGCTAGTAGGGGACTAGCGGGGGCCATGTACCAAGAGACC.

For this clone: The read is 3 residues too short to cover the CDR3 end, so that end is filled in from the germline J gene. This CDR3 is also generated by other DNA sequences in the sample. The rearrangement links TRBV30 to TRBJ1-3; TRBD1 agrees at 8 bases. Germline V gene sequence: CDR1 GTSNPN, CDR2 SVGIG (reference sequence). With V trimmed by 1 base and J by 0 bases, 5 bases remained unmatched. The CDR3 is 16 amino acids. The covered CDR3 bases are TGTGCCTGGAGTGGGACCGGGACAGGCTCTGGAAACACC. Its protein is CAWSGTGTGSGNT. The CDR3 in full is CAWSGTGTGSGNTIYF.

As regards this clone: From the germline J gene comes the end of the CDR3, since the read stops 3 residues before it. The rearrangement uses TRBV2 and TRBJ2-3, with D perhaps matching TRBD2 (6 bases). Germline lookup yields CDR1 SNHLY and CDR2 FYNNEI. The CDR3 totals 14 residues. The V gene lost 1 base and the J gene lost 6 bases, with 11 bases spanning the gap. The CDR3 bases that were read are TGTGCCAGCAGTGAAGTCCGGAGCGGGGATACG. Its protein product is CASSEVRSGDT. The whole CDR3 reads CASSEVRSGDTQYF.

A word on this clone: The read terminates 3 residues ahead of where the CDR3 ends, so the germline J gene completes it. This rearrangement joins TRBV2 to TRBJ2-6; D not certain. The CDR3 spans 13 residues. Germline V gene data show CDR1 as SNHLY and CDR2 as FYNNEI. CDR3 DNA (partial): TGTGCCAGCAGTGACGAACCGCGACAAGTC. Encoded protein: CASSDEPRQV. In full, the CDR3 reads CASSDEPRQVLTF.

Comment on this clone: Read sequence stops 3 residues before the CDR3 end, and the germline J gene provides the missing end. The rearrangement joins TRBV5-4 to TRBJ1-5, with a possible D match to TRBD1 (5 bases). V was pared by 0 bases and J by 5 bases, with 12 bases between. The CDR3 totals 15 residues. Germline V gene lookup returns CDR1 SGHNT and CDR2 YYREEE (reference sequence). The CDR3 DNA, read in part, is TGTGCCAGCAGCTTGGGCCCCCGGGGGGATCAGCCC. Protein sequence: CASSLGPRGDQP. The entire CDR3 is CASSLGPRGDQPQHF.

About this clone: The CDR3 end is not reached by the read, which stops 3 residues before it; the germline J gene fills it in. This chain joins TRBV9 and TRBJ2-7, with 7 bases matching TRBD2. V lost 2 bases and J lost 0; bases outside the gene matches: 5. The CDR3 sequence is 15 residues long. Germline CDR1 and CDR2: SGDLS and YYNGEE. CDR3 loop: CASSVSGDSSYEQYF. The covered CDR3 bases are TGTGCCAGCAGCGTGAGCGGGGACTCCTCCTACGAG.